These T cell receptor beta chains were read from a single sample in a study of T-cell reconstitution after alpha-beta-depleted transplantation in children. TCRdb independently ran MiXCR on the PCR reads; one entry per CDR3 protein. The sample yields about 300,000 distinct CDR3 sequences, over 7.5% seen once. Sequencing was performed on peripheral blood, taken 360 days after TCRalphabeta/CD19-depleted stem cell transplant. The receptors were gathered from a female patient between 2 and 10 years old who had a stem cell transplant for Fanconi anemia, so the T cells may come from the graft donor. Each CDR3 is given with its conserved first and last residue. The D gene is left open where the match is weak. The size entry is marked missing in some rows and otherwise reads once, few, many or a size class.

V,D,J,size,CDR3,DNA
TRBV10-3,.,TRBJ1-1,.,CAISYEDGVEAFF,TGTGCCATCAGTTATGAGGACGGAGTTGAAGCTTTCTTT
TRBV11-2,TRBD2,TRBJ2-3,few,CASSEGLARTDTQYF,TGTGCCAGCAGCGAAGGACTAGCGAGGACAGATACGCAGTATTTT
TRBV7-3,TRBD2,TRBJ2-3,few,CASSSQAGGFSTDTQYF,TGTGCCAGCAGCTCCCAAGCGGGAGGGTTTAGCACAGATACGCAGTATTTT
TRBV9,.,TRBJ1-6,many,CASSVEGDNSPLHF,TGTGCCAGCAGCGTAGAGGGGGATAATTCACCCCTCCACTTT
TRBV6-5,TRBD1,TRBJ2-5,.,CASSYVGQGVETQYF,TGTGCCAGCAGTTACGTGGGACAGGGTGTAGAGACCCAGTACTTC
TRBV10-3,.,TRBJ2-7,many,CAISVAGKVGEQYF,TGTGCCATCAGTGTCGCCGGGAAGGTAGGCGAGCAGTACTTC
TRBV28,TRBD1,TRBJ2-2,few,CASSFLGQGVGELFF,TGTGCCAGCAGTTTCCTCGGACAGGGCGTCGGGGAGCTGTTTTTT
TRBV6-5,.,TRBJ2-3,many,CASSKTDTQYF,TGTGCCAGCAGCAAAACAGATACGCAGTATTTT
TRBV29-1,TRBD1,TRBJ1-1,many,CSAKGGVMDTEAFF,TGCAGCGCGAAAGGGGGCGTGATGGACACTGAAGCTTTCTTT
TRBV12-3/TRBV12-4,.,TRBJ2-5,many,CASSFGPPGETQYF,TGTGCCAGCAGTTTTGGTCCTCCGGGGGAGACCCAGTACTTC
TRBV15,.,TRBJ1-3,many,CATSRRLSGNTIYF,TGTGCCACCAGCAGACGGCTCTCTGGAAACACCATATATTTT
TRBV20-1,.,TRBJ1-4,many,CSARDFSGNEKLFF,TGCAGTGCTAGAGATTTTTCCGGTAATGAAAAACTGTTTTTT
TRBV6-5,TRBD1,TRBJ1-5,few,CASSYPQGATDQPQHF,TGTGCCAGCAGTTACCCACAGGGGGCTACGGACCAGCCCCAGCATTTT
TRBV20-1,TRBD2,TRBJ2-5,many,CSAPIRGVQETQYF,TGCAGTGCCCCCATTCGGGGGGTTCAAGAGACCCAGTACTTC
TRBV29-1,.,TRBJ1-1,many,CSVGHSNTEAFF,TGCAGCGTTGGACATTCGAACACTGAAGCTTTCTTT
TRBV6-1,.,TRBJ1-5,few,CASSRREGRQPQHF,TGTGCCAGCAGTCGCAGGGAGGGCAGACAGCCCCAGCATTTT